These T cell receptor beta chains were read from a single sample in a study of cytomegalovirus exposure and HLA in healthy donors. TCRdb's table, derived via immunoSEQ multiplex PCR, lists solely in-frame clones and lacks some. The sample holds 91,000 or so clones, less than 85% seen once. The source material was PBMCs. The receptors derive from a man under 40 in good health and CMV-seropositive. Both conserved end residues are part of each CDR3. The D gene is left open where the match is weak. Size tells how often a clone was seen (once, few, many) or the class of an expanded clone, and some rows leave it out.

cdr3_aa: CASSQVDPMRAYNSPLHF; cdr3_nt: TGCGCCAGCAGCCAAGTGGACCCAATGAGGGCCTATAATTCACCCCTCCACTTT; v_call: TRBV4-1; d_call: NA; clone_size: NA; j_call: TRBJ1-6
cdr3_aa: CASSSTYRGPYSYEQYF; cdr3_nt: TGCGCCAGCAGCAGTACTTACAGGGGGCCCTACTCCTACGAGCAGTACTTC; v_call: TRBV5-1; d_call: TRBD1; clone_size: NA; j_call: TRBJ2-7
cdr3_aa: CASSVAPGQEIYGYTF; cdr3_nt: TGTGCCAGCAGCGTAGCACCGGGACAGGAGATTTATGGCTACACCTTC; v_call: TRBV9; d_call: TRBD1; clone_size: NA; j_call: TRBJ1-2
cdr3_aa: CASSTTSEEGAFGYTF; cdr3_nt: TGTGCCAGTAGTACCACCTCCGAGGAGGGGGCGTTCGGCTACACCTTC; v_call: TRBV19; d_call: TRBD1; clone_size: NA; j_call: TRBJ1-2
cdr3_aa: CASSQQAGPAYEQYF; cdr3_nt: TGTGCCAGCAGTCAGCAGGCGGGCCCCGCCTACGAGCAGTACTTC; v_call: TRBV27; d_call: NA; clone_size: NA; j_call: TRBJ2-7
cdr3_aa: CASSPRDSSNYGYTF; cdr3_nt: TGTGCCAGCAGCCCTAGGGACAGCTCTAACTATGGCTACACCTTC; v_call: TRBV9; d_call: TRBD1; clone_size: NA; j_call: TRBJ1-2
cdr3_aa: CASSLWAGQETQYF; cdr3_nt: TGTGCCAGCAGTTTATGGGCAGGTCAAGAGACCCAGTACTTC; v_call: TRBV28; d_call: NA; clone_size: NA; j_call: TRBJ2-5
cdr3_aa: CASSLGRRRNQPQHF; cdr3_nt: TGTGCCAGCAGTTTGGGCCGAAGGAGGAATCAGCCCCAGCATTTT; v_call: TRBV28; d_call: NA; clone_size: NA; j_call: TRBJ1-5
cdr3_aa: CASKSTGGGLKTQYF; cdr3_nt: TGTGCCAGTAAATCTACCGGCGGGGGCCTTAAGACCCAGTACTTC; v_call: TRBV19; d_call: NA; clone_size: NA; j_call: TRBJ2-5
cdr3_aa: CASSLVGGRDQPQHF; cdr3_nt: TGCGCCAGCAGCTTGGTGGGGGGACGGGATCAGCCCCAGCATTTT; v_call: TRBV5-1; d_call: NA; clone_size: NA; j_call: TRBJ1-5
cdr3_aa: CASSPNRGQAGELFF; cdr3_nt: TGTGCCAGCAGCCCTAACAGGGGGCAGGCCGGGGAGCTGTTTTTT; v_call: TRBV7-3; d_call: TRBD1; clone_size: NA; j_call: TRBJ2-2
cdr3_aa: CASRATGYTEAFF; cdr3_nt: TGTGCCAGCAGAGCTACAGGGTACACTGAAGCTTTCTTT; v_call: TRBV2; d_call: NA; clone_size: NA; j_call: TRBJ1-1
cdr3_aa: CASIPSLAGVGYEQFF; cdr3_nt: TGTGCCAGCATCCCCTCACTAGCGGGAGTAGGGTATGAGCAGTTCTTC; v_call: TRBV2; d_call: TRBD2; clone_size: few; j_call: TRBJ2-1
cdr3_aa: CAVLSDRLNTEAFF; cdr3_nt: TGTGCCGTCCTATCGGACAGACTGAACACTGAAGCTTTCTTT; v_call: TRBV2; d_call: NA; clone_size: NA; j_call: TRBJ1-1